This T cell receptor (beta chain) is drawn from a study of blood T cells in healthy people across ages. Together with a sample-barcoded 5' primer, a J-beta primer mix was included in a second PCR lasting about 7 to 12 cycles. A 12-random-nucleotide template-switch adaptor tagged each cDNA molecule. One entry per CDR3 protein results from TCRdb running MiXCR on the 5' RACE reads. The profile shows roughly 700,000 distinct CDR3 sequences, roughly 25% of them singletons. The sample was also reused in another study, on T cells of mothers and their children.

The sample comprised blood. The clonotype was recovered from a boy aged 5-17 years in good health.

CDR3 DNA: TGTGCCAGCGGGACTAACTATGGCTACACCTTC. Protein product: CASGTNYGYTF. The rearrangement links TRBV28 to TRBJ1-2; the D is unclear. Germline values: CDR1 MDHEN, CDR2 SYDVKM. Trimming cost V 8 bases and J 0 bases, with 4 bases left between them. The CDR3 loop spans 11 amino acids.